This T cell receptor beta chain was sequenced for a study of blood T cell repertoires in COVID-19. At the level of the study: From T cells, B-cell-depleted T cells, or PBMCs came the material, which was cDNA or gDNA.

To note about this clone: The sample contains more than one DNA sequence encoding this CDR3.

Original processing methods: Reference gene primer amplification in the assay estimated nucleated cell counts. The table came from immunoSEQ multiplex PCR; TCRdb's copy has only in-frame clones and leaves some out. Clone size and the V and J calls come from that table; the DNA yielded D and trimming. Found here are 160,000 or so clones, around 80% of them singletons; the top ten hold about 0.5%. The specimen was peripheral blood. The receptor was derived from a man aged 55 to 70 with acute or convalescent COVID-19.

CDR3 coding DNA: TGTGCCAGCAGTGATGGACAGGGGATATTTTCACCCCTCCACTTT. Protein sequence: CASSDGQGIFSPLHF. This sequence joins TRBV2 and TRBJ1-6; 9 bases are a match to TRBD1. V lost 3 bases to trimming and J lost 9 bases; unmatched junction nucleotides: 6. This CDR3 contains 15 residues. Germline CDR1 and CDR2: SNHLY and FYNNEI.